Below, one T cell receptor (beta chain) is given with its context. This entry belongs to a study of blood T cell repertoires in COVID-19. On the study more broadly: Acute and convalescent COVID-19 samples came from the United States, Italy and Spain.

Measured with immunoSEQ multiplex PCR; TCRdb has only the in-frame clones, and not every one. The sample lists approximately 240,000 clones, over 75% occurring once. The receptor comes from a woman aged 35 to 49 who had recovered from COVID-19. The sample was peripheral blood.

The CDR3 loop reads CASSLRDLHYNEQFF. CDR3 DNA sequence: TGTGCCAGCAGTTTAAGGGACTTACACTACAATGAGCAGTTCTTC. The V call is TRBV28, the J call TRBJ2-1; perhaps TRBD2 as D (6 bases). CDR3 length: 15 amino acids. V lost 2 bases and J 3 bases, leaving 11 bases between the germline ends. The germline V gene has CDR1 MDHEN and CDR2 SYDVKM. Together with reference TRBV28 and TRBJ2-1, the CDR3 gives the full variable domain: DVKVTQSSRYLVKRTGEKVFLECVQDMDHENMFWYRQDPGLGLRLIYFSYDVKMKEKGDIPEGYSVSREKKERFSLILESASTNQTSMYLCASSLRDLHYNEQFFGPGTRLTVL.